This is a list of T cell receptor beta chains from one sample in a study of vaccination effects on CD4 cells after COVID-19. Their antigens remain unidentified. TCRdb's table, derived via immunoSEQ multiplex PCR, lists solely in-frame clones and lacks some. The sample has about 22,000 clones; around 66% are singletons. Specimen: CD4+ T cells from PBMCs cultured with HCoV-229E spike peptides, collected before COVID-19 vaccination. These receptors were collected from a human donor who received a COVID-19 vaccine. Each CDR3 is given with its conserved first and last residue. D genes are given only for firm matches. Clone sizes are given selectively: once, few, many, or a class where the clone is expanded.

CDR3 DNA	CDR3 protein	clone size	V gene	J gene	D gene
TGTGCCATCAGTGAAGGGGGACTCAAGTCTGTCACAGATACGCAGTATTTT	CAISEGGLKSVTDTQYF	once	TRBV10-3	TRBJ2-3	-
TGCGCCAGCAGCACCGGACTAGCGGAACCAACCTACAATGAGCAGTTCTTC	CASSTGLAEPTYNEQFF	-	TRBV5-1	TRBJ2-1	TRBD2
TGCGCCAGCAGCTTGCCTAGCGGGAGGGCCTCAGATACGCAGTATTTT	CASSLPSGRASDTQYF	-	TRBV5-1	TRBJ2-3	TRBD2
TGTGCCAGCAGTTACACCCAGGGGAACACTGAAGCTTTCTTT	CASSYTQGNTEAFF	-	TRBV6-6	TRBJ1-1	-
TGTGCCAGCAGCTTAACCCCGCGATCTGGAAACACCATATATTTT	CASSLTPRSGNTIYF	once	TRBV11-2	TRBJ1-3	-
TGTGCCAGCAGCCAACCCATGGGGGGGCGCATTCATGAGCAGTTCTTC	CASSQPMGGRIHEQFF	-	TRBV3-1/TRBV3-2	TRBJ2-1	-
TGTGCCAGTAGTACAACCCCTGAAGGCTATGGCTACACCTTC	CASSTTPEGYGYTF	-	TRBV19	TRBJ1-2	-
TGTGCCAGCAGCTTAGAGTGGCCGGAGTATGGCTACACCTTC	CASSLEWPEYGYTF	once	TRBV7-9	TRBJ1-2	-
TGTGCCAGCAGCGTAGTTGGGGTGATAGGGGACAATGAGCAGTTCTTC	CASSVVGVIGDNEQFF	once	TRBV9	TRBJ2-1	-
TGTGCCAGCAGTGAAAGCGGGGGCAGGGGTGGCTATGGCTACACCTTC	CASSESGGRGGYGYTF	-	TRBV6-1	TRBJ1-2	-
TGTGCCAGCAGTTCTTCCCTGAGTAGGACAGGGATCTCCGGGGCCAACGTCCTGACTTTC	CASSSSLSRTGISGANVLTF	-	TRBV5-4	TRBJ2-6	TRBD1
TGTGCCAGCAGCACCACTCTAGCGGGGGGCGCCTACGAGCAGTACTTC	CASSTTLAGGAYEQYF	once	TRBV5-6	TRBJ2-7	TRBD2
TGTGCCAGTAACCCGATGGACAGGGAGAGTGGCTACACCTTC	CASNPMDRESGYTF	few	TRBV19	TRBJ1-2	TRBD1
TGTGCCAGCTCACCAGCCACAGGGTTGAAAGTCGATGGCTACACCTTC	CASSPATGLKVDGYTF	-	TRBV18	TRBJ1-2	-
TGTGCTAGTGGTTTGCCTCCGGGGAACACTGAAGCTTTCTTT	CASGLPPGNTEAFF	-	TRBV12-5	TRBJ1-1	-
TGCGCCAGCAGCCGCCCCGGGGACAGATCAAGGAACACTGAAGCTTTCTTT	CASSRPGDRSRNTEAFF	-	TRBV4-1	TRBJ1-1	TRBD1
TGTGCCAGCACGAGGGCTGAAGGCTACACCTTC	CASTRAEGYTF	-	TRBV6-5	TRBJ1-2	-
TGTGCCAGCAGGAGTCACGACAGGGGCACAGATACGCAGTATTTT	CASRSHDRGTDTQYF	-	TRBV6-6	TRBJ2-3	TRBD1
TGCGCCAGCAGCCGCCGGACTAGCGGGGGTAGCACAGATACGCAGTATTTT	CASSRRTSGGSTDTQYF	few	TRBV4-1	TRBJ2-3	TRBD2
TGTGCCAGCAGCGTGGCAGAAAACACTGAAGCTTTCTTT	CASSVAENTEAFF	-	TRBV5-8	TRBJ1-1	-
TGTGCCAGCAGCTTTATTGGGCAGGGGACCGGAAACACCATATATTTT	CASSFIGQGTGNTIYF	-	TRBV3-1/TRBV3-2	TRBJ1-3	-
TGCGCCAGCAGCGATGCCGGGACGGAGTATGGCTACACCTTC	CASSDAGTEYGYTF	once	TRBV5-1	TRBJ1-2	-
TGTGCCAGCAGTGACCCAACCGGGACAGGGGCAGGTTTGCGCGAGCAGTACTTC	CASSDPTGTGAGLREQYF	-	TRBV27	TRBJ2-7	TRBD1
TGTGCCGGCAGGGAGGACACTGAAGCTTTCTTT	CAGREDTEAFF	-	TRBV2	TRBJ1-1	-
TGCGCCAGCAGCGTGGGACAGGGTACCAATCAGCCCCAGCATTTT	CASSVGQGTNQPQHF	once	TRBV5-1	TRBJ1-5	TRBD1
TGTGCCAGCAGTGAATCGGGGACCCGACATACCAATGAGCAGTTCTTC	CASSESGTRHTNEQFF	-	TRBV25-1	TRBJ2-1	-
TGTGCCAGCTCATCATCGACAGAACAGGAAAAACTGTTTTTT	CASSSSTEQEKLFF	few	TRBV18	TRBJ1-4	-
TGTGCCAGCGGCGTCTCCGAGCAGTACTTC	CASGVSEQYF	once	TRBV3-1/TRBV3-2	TRBJ2-7	-
TGTGCCAGTAGTATGGTGTACAATGAGCAGTTCTTC	CASSMVYNEQFF	-	TRBV19	TRBJ2-1	-
TGTGCCAGCAGCTTACAATGGAATCAGCCCCAGCATTTT	CASSLQWNQPQHF	-	TRBV11-1	TRBJ1-5	-
TGTGCCAGCTCGCGTGTTAGCAATGAGCAGTTCTTC	CASSRVSNEQFF	medium-sized	TRBV18	TRBJ2-1	-
TGTGCCAGCAGCTTGGGCCCTGGACAGGCCTATGGCTACACCTTC	CASSLGPGQAYGYTF	-	TRBV5-4	TRBJ1-2	TRBD1
TGTGCCAGCAGCTTAGTGACATCGGGTGAAAACATTCAGTACTTC	CASSLVTSGENIQYF	-	TRBV7-9	TRBJ2-4	-
TGCGCCAGCAGCTCTAACAGCGGGGGGGATATCGGAGAGACCCAGTACTTC	CASSSNSGGDIGETQYF	-	TRBV5-1	TRBJ2-5	TRBD2
TGTGCCAGCAGTAATCCAGATACGCAGTATTTT	CASSNPDTQYF	-	TRBV3-1/TRBV3-2	TRBJ2-3	-
TGTGCCAGCAGTGAATCGGATATTTGGCTAAACTATGGCTACACCTTC	CASSESDIWLNYGYTF	-	TRBV25-1	TRBJ1-2	-
TGTGCCAGCAGCGCCCTAAACTCACAGGGTGAGCAGTTCTTC	CASSALNSQGEQFF	-	TRBV9	TRBJ2-1	-
TGTGCCAGCAGTCGTCGGGGCAGCTCCTACGAGCAGTACTTC	CASSRRGSSYEQYF	-	TRBV6-5	TRBJ2-7	-
TGTGCCAGCAGCCCGGGACAGGTTATTACCGGGGAGCTGTTTTTT	CASSPGQVITGELFF	few	TRBV7-2	TRBJ2-2	TRBD1
TGTGCCAGTAGTATACAGGGGGCTGAGACCCAGTACTTC	CASSIQGAETQYF	-	TRBV19	TRBJ2-5	TRBD1
TGCAGCGTTGAAGGGCAGGGGGTGACTGAAGCTTTCTTT	CSVEGQGVTEAFF	-	TRBV29-1	TRBJ1-1	TRBD1
TGTGCCAGCAGCCCCGGACTAGCGGACCTTAATGAGCAGTTCTTC	CASSPGLADLNEQFF	once	TRBV7-9	TRBJ2-1	TRBD2
TGTGCCAGCAGTCCGACAGGGGAAATCTACGAGCAGTACTTC	CASSPTGEIYEQYF	-	TRBV6-5	TRBJ2-7	TRBD1
TGTGCCAGCAGCTTAGGGAGGGGACTAGCTTCCCATGAGCAGTTCTTC	CASSLGRGLASHEQFF	-	TRBV7-7	TRBJ2-1	TRBD2
TGTGCCAGCAGCAGGGACGGGAACGAGCAGTACTTC	CASSRDGNEQYF	-	TRBV9	TRBJ2-7	-
TGCAGCGCCAGACAGGGGTCGGGGGAAAAACTGTTTTTT	CSARQGSGEKLFF	-	TRBV29-1	TRBJ1-4	TRBD1
TGCAGCGTTGTCCCGCCGGGTAATGAAGCTTTCTTT	CSVVPPGNEAFF	-	TRBV29-1	TRBJ1-1	-
TGTGCCAGCAGTCCCCCTCTCGGAAACACCATATATTTT	CASSPPLGNTIYF	-	TRBV27	TRBJ1-3	-
TGTGCCAGCCCTACGGGGTCTGGAAACACCATATATTTT	CASPTGSGNTIYF	-	TRBV6-1	TRBJ1-3	-
TGTGCCAGTAGTATCTCGTTGACTAGCGGGGGCCTCTACAATGAGCAGTTCTTC	CASSISLTSGGLYNEQFF	-	TRBV19	TRBJ2-1	TRBD2
TGCGCCAGCAGCTTGGACCGGCTCTCTGAAGCTTTCTTT	CASSLDRLSEAFF	-	TRBV5-1	TRBJ1-1	-